What follows are 3 T cell receptor beta chains derived from one specimen sequenced in a study of T cell clonotyping in hematopoietic cell transplantation (dated by TCRdb to about 2021). Explained via the paper, the time point label denotes: 30 days after allo-HCT. Libraries were constructed by the immunoSEQ multiplex PCR assay. Held by TCRdb, this immuneACCESS table contains in-frame sequences only and omits some clones. Under half of the omission traces to an unresolved V gene where checked; the cause of the rest is unknown. This sample is represented by 5,500 to 7,500 clones; approximately 96% of them were singletons. Just over 0.45% of the sample goes to the ten largest clones. The sequenced sample was PBMCs, obtained 30 days after allogeneic stem cell transplant. These TCRs come from a male patient in his thirties or forties who had an allogeneic stem cell transplant from a related donor, so the T cells may come from the graft donor. Some clones in this sample may be carry-over from other donors' samples.

The genes are TRBV5-1 and TRBJ1-1; TRBD1 aligns across 10 bases. The CDR3 is 20 residues long. V lost 2 bases to trimming and J lost 0 bases; unmatched junction nucleotides: 16. Germline lookup yields CDR1 SGHRS and CDR2 YFSETQ. The CDR3 spells CASSFSHPRTGGYMNTEAFF. The DNA of the CDR3 is TGCGCCAGCAGCTTCAGTCATCCCAGGACAGGGGGTTACATGAACACTGAAGCTTTCTTT.

The chain recombines TRBV7-2 with TRBJ2-7; 8 bases fit TRBD2. The CDR3 contains 13 residues. Germline loops: CDR1 SGHTA, CDR2 FQGNSA. V lost 5 bases, J lost 9 bases, and 9 bases stayed unmatched. As DNA, the CDR3 is TGTGCCAGCAGCCCAGGACGCGCGGGGGGGCAGTACTTC. This encodes CASSPGRAGGQYF.

V is TRBV5-1 and J is TRBJ2-1; 13 bases line up with TRBD2. The V gene's germline CDR1 is SGHRS and CDR2 YFSETQ. The CDR3 contains 18 residues. Trimming took 2 bases from V and 7 from J; bases not matched to a gene: 12. CDR3 region: CASSFWTSGSNPRNEQFF. Here the CDR3 DNA reads TGCGCCAGCAGCTTCTGGACTAGCGGGAGTAATCCGAGAAATGAGCAGTTCTTC.